Detailed here is one T cell receptor beta chain. These data come from a study of control samples from healthy donors and cancer patients. From germline, CDR1 is SGHNT and CDR2 YYREEE (reference sequence). The CDR3 length is 14 residues. The V and J ends lost 2 bases and 6 bases respectively, with 9 bases between them. Data came from immunoSEQ multiplex PCR; TCRdb stores just in-frame clones and leaves some out. The data show around 89,000 clones, around 82% seen once. The V and J genes are TRBV5-4 and TRBJ1-6; no clear D. This sequence was found in a woman aged 60 to 75 in good health. Sequences were obtained from blood. CDR3 sequence: CASSLGLSNSPLHF. Here the CDR3 DNA reads TGTGCCAGCAGCTTAGGGCTAAGTAATTCACCCCTCCACTTT.